A selection of T cell receptor beta chains follows, all from one sample in a study of blood T cell repertoires in COVID-19. Profiled with immunoSEQ multiplex PCR; TCRdb holds only in-frame clones, not every one. The table records under 350,000 clones, roughly 90% of them present only once. The specimen was PBMCs or T cells enriched from blood (not recorded which). These receptors all come from a man in his sixties who had recovered from COVID-19. CDR3s include the opening cysteine and the closing phenylalanine or tryptophan. D genes are given only for firm matches. Clone sizes are given selectively: once, few, many, or a class where the clone is expanded.

j_call,clone_size,d_call,v_call,cdr3_aa,cdr3_nt
TRBJ1-4,few,NA,TRBV4-3,CASSPFGPGANEKLFF,TGCGCCAGCAGCCCCTTCGGCCCCGGAGCTAATGAAAAACTGTTTTTT
TRBJ2-7,once,TRBD2,TRBV3-1/TRBV3-2,CASSLGLAGVEQYF,TGTGCCAGCAGCCTTGGACTAGCGGGAGTCGAGCAGTACTTC
TRBJ1-1,NA,NA,TRBV7-9,CASSSTRGQNTEAFF,TGTGCCAGCAGCTCAACCAGGGGCCAGAACACTGAAGCTTTCTTT
TRBJ2-5,NA,TRBD2,TRBV5-5,CASSLLRRERTGPQYF,TGTGCCAGCAGCTTGCTTCGGCGGGAGCGCACCGGGCCCCAGTACTTC
TRBJ2-4,NA,NA,TRBV6-2/TRBV6-3,CASSYGGDQKNIQYF,TGTGCCAGCAGTTACGGCGGGGACCAAAAAAACATTCAGTACTTC
TRBJ1-2,NA,NA,TRBV2,CASSPSWAGVGYTF,TGTGCCAGCAGTCCAAGTTGGGCAGGGGTCGGCTACACCTTC
TRBJ2-5,NA,TRBD2,TRBV5-1,CASSAGGEWETQYF,TGCGCCAGCAGTGCGGGGGGCGAATGGGAGACCCAGTACTTC
TRBJ1-5,NA,TRBD1,TRBV19,CASSIGQGVQPQHF,TGTGCCAGTAGTATTGGGCAGGGGGTACAGCCCCAGCATTTT
TRBJ1-5,NA,TRBD1,TRBV5-1,CASSSYEGGQGDQPQHF,TGCGCCAGCAGCTCGTATGAAGGCGGACAGGGGGATCAGCCCCAGCATTTT
TRBJ1-6,NA,TRBD1,TRBV3-1/TRBV3-2,CASSQTDRGSPLHF,TGTGCCAGCAGCCAAACGGACAGGGGTTCACCCCTCCACTTT
TRBJ1-6,NA,NA,TRBV5-1,CASSRTAGEGSPLHF,TGCGCCAGCAGCCGAACGGCGGGGGAAGGATCACCCCTCCACTTT
TRBJ2-7,NA,NA,TRBV18,CASSPGQTRYEQYF,TGTGCCAGCTCACCAGGACAGACCCGCTACGAGCAGTACTTC
TRBJ2-7,NA,NA,TRBV5-6,CASSLTDYEQYF,TGTGCCAGCAGCTTGACAGACTACGAGCAGTACTTC
TRBJ1-5,NA,TRBD1,TRBV12-3/TRBV12-4,CASSRDRQPQHF,TGTGCCAGCAGTAGGGACAGGCAGCCCCAGCATTTT
TRBJ1-5,NA,TRBD1,TRBV19,CASSSTGATYQPQHF,TGTGCCAGTAGTTCGACAGGGGCGACCTATCAGCCCCAGCATTTT
TRBJ2-2,few,NA,TRBV5-1,CASSLWAIGPTGELFF,TGCGCCAGCAGCTTGTGGGCTATAGGCCCCACCGGGGAGCTGTTTTTT
TRBJ2-7,few,TRBD1,TRBV19,CASHPGQGSDEQYF,TGTGCCAGCCATCCGGGACAGGGGTCCGACGAGCAGTACTTC
TRBJ1-2,NA,NA,TRBV28,CASRTQAKGYTF,TGTGCCAGCAGAACTCAAGCTAAGGGCTACACCTTC
TRBJ1-4,NA,NA,TRBV5-4,CASSTSNRGQEEKLFF,TGTGCCAGCAGCACCTCAAATCGGGGTCAGGAGGAAAAACTGTTTTTT
TRBJ2-3,NA,NA,TRBV10-3,CAISVRYTQYF,TGTGCCATCAGTGTCAGGTATACGCAGTATTTT
TRBJ1-5,NA,NA,TRBV14,CASSQALRVAYSNQPQHF,TGTGCCAGCAGCCAAGCCCTCCGGGTTGCATATAGCAATCAGCCCCAGCATTTT
TRBJ1-6,NA,NA,TRBV7-2,CASSLKGLSSYNSPLHF,TGTGCCAGCAGCTTAAAGGGGCTTAGCTCCTATAATTCACCCCTCCACTTT
TRBJ1-2,NA,TRBD1,TRBV5-1,CASTGDGTGTAGYTF,TGCGCCAGCACCGGGGACGGGACAGGGACGGCTGGCTACACCTTC
TRBJ1-4,NA,NA,TRBV25-1,CASSELSTWGEKLFF,TGTGCCAGCAGTGAACTGTCCACCTGGGGCGAAAAACTGTTTTTT
TRBJ1-5,NA,TRBD1,TRBV10-2,CASSPGGNQPQHF,TGCGCCAGCAGTCCAGGGGGTAATCAGCCCCAGCATTTT
TRBJ2-1,NA,NA,TRBV9,CASSVDEGSYNEQFF,TGTGCCAGCAGCGTAGATGAGGGCTCCTACAATGAGCAGTTCTTC
TRBJ2-7,NA,NA,TRBV4-1,CASSQDPGGKREQYF,TGCGCCAGCAGCCAAGATCCCGGGGGAAAGAGAGAGCAGTACTTC
TRBJ2-3,NA,TRBD1,TRBV13,CASSPRDRGVSGDTQYF,TGTGCCAGCAGCCCACGGGACAGGGGCGTTTCGGGAGATACGCAGTATTTT
TRBJ2-5,NA,NA,TRBV28,CASSSVPRQTQYF,TGTGCCAGCAGTTCCGTGCCGAGGCAGACCCAGTACTTC
TRBJ1-2,NA,TRBD1,TRBV4-2,CASSQPGQGNNYGYTF,TGTGCCAGCAGCCAACCCGGACAGGGGAATAACTATGGCTACACCTTC
TRBJ2-2,once,NA,TRBV4-1,CASSPVNQAPGELFF,TGCGCCAGCAGCCCAGTCAACCAGGCACCCGGGGAGCTGTTTTTT
TRBJ2-1,NA,TRBD2,TRBV19,CASISLGLPSYNEQFF,TGTGCCAGTATCAGTTTGGGACTACCTTCCTACAATGAGCAGTTCTTC
TRBJ1-2,NA,NA,TRBV6-6,CASRHGGEDYGYTF,TGTGCCAGCAGGCACGGGGGGGAGGACTATGGCTACACCTTC
TRBJ1-1,NA,TRBD1,TRBV11-2,CASSFPRDRHSNTEAFF,TGTGCCAGCAGCTTCCCTCGGGACAGACACAGTAACACTGAAGCTTTCTTT
TRBJ2-7,NA,NA,TRBV19,CASSLRGLDEQYF,TGTGCCAGTAGCTTAAGAGGGTTGGACGAGCAGTACTTC
TRBJ1-1,NA,NA,TRBV6-6,CASSSGVDTEAFF,TGTGCCAGCAGTTCGGGGGTAGACACTGAAGCTTTCTTT
TRBJ1-1,once,NA,TRBV9,CASSVDGRDTEAFF,TGTGCCAGCAGCGTAGACGGGAGGGACACTGAAGCTTTCTTT
TRBJ2-2,NA,TRBD2,TRBV3-1/TRBV3-2,CASSPRHLAGGLPGELFF,TGTGCCAGCAGCCCGCGCCACCTAGCGGGAGGACTACCCGGGGAGCTGTTTTTT
TRBJ1-1,NA,TRBD1,TRBV6-1,CASSELIEGGPEAFF,TGTGCCAGCAGTGAATTGATCGAAGGGGGCCCTGAAGCTTTCTTT
TRBJ1-2,once,NA,TRBV20-1,CSASQNAGWEGYTF,TGCAGTGCTAGTCAAAACGCAGGCTGGGAGGGCTACACCTTC
TRBJ1-4,NA,NA,TRBV5-8,CASSLESSLKLFF,TGTGCCAGCAGCTTGGAGTCCAGTCTTAAACTGTTTTTT
TRBJ2-3,NA,TRBD1,TRBV7-2,CASSEHRGGTDTQYF,TGTGCCAGCAGCGAACACAGGGGGGGCACAGATACGCAGTATTTT
TRBJ1-5,NA,NA,TRBV21-1,CASNGGGSGQPQHF,TGTGCCAGCAACGGCGGGGGGTCGGGACAGCCCCAGCATTTT
TRBJ1-1,NA,TRBD1,TRBV5-4,CASSSSGGQGRVTEAFF,TGTGCCAGCAGCTCATCTGGCGGACAGGGGCGGGTCACTGAAGCTTTCTTT
TRBJ2-1,NA,TRBD1,TRBV10-3,CAIWETGTGWFF,TGTGCCATCTGGGAGACCGGGACAGGGTGGTTCTTC
TRBJ2-3,once,TRBD1,TRBV7-6,CASSTISGTGWDTQYF,TGTGCCAGCAGCACAATTTCGGGGACAGGGTGGGATACGCAGTATTTT
TRBJ2-2,NA,TRBD1,TRBV28,CASSRAGTANTGELFF,TGTGCCAGCAGTAGAGCCGGGACAGCGAACACCGGGGAGCTGTTTTTT
TRBJ2-5,NA,TRBD1,TRBV6-5,CASSTRTGWETQYF,TGTGCCAGCAGTACTCGGACAGGGTGGGAGACCCAGTACTTC
TRBJ2-7,NA,TRBD1,TRBV5-1,CASSSGTGAYEQYF,TGCGCCAGCAGCAGCGGGACAGGGGCCTACGAGCAGTACTTC
TRBJ1-2,once,NA,TRBV18,CASSPSQEAMSYGYTF,TGTGCCAGCTCACCGTCCCAGGAGGCGATGTCCTATGGCTACACCTTC
TRBJ2-7,NA,TRBD2,TRBV7-3,CASSLGGRYEQYF,TGTGCCAGCAGCTTAGGCGGGAGGTACGAGCAGTACTTC
TRBJ2-3,NA,TRBD2,TRBV7-3,CASSLAERTDTQYF,TGTGCCAGCAGCCTAGCGGAACGCACAGATACGCAGTATTTT
TRBJ2-2,NA,TRBD1,TRBV7-9,CASKPPGQGNTGELFF,TGTGCCAGCAAGCCCCCGGGACAGGGAAACACCGGGGAGCTGTTTTTT